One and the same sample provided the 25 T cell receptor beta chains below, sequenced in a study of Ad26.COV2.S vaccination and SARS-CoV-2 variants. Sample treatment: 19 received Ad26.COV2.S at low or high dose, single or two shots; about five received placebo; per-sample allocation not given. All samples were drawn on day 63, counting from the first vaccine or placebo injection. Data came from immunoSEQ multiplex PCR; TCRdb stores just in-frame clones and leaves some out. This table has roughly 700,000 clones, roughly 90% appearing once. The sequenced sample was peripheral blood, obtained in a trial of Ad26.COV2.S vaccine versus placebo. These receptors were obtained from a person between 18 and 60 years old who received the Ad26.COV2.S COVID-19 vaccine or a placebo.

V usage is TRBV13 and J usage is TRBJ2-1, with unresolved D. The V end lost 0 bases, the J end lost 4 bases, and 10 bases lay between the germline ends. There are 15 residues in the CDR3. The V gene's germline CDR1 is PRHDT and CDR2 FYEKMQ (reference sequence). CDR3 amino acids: CASSLGGKGYNEQFF. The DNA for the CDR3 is TGTGCCAGCAGCTTAGGGGGAAAGGGTTACAATGAGCAGTTCTTC.

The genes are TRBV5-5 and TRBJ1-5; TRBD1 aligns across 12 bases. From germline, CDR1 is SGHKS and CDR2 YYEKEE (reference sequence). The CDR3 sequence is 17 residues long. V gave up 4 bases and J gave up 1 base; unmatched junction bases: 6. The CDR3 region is CASSPRDRGLSNQPQHF. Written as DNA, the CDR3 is TGTGCCAGCAGCCCCCGGGACAGGGGGCTGAGCAATCAGCCCCAGCATTTT.

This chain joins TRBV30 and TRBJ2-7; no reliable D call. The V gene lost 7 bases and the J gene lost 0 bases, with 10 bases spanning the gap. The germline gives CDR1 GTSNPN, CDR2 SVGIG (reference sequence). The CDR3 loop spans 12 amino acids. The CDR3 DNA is TGTGCCTCGTCTTCGAACTCCTACGAGCAGTACTTC. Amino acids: CASSSNSYEQYF.

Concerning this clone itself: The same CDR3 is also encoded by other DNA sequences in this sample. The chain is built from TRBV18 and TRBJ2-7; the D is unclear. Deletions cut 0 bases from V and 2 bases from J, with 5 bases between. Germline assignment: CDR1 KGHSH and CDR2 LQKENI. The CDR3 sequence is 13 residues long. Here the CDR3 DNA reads TGTGCCAGCTCACCACCAACCACCTACGAGCAGTACTTC. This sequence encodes CASSPPTTYEQYF.

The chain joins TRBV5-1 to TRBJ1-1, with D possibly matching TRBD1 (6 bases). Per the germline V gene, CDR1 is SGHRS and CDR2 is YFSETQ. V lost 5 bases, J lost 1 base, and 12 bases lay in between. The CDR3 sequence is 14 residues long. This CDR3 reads CASSRGGGNTEAFF. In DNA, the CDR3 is TGCGCCAGCAGTCGAGGGGGAGGGAACACTGAAGCTTTCTTT. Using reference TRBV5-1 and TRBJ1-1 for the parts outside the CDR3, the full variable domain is KAGVTQTPRYLIKTRGQQVTLSCSPISGHRSVSWYQQTPGQGLQFLFEYFSETQRNKGNFPGRFSGRQFSNSRSEMNVSTLELGDSALYLCASSRGGGNTEAFFGQGTRLTVV.

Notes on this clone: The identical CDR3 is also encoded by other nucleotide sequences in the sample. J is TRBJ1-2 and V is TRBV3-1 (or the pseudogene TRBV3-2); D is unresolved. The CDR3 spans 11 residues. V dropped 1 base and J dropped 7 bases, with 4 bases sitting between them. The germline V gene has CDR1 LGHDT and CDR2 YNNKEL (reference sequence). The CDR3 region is CASSQGGGYTF. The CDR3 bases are TGTGCCAGCAGCCAAGGGGGTGGCTACACCTTC.

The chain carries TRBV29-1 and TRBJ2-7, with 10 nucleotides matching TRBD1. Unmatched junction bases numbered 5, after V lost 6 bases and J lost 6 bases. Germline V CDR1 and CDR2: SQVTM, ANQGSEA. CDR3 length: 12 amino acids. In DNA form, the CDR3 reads TGCAGCGTGGGGACAGGGGTGGGCGAGCAGTACTTC. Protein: CSVGTGVGEQYF.

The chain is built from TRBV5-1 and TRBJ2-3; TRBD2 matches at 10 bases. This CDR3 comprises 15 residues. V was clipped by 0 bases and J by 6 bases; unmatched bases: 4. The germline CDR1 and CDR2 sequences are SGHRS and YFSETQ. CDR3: CASSLAWTSGDTQYF. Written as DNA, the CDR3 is TGCGCCAGCAGCTTGGCATGGACTAGCGGCGATACGCAGTATTTT.

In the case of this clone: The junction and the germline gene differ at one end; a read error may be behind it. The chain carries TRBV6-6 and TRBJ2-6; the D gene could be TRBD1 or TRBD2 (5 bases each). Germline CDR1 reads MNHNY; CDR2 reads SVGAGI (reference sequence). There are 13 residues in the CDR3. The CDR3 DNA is TGTGCCAGCGGGACCTCTGGCGCCAACGTCCTGACTTTC. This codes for CASGTSGANVLTF.

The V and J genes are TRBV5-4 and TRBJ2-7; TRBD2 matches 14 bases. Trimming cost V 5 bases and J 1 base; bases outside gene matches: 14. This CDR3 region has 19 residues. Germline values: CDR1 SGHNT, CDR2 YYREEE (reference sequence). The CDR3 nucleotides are TGTGCCAGCAGTTCCGGAATGACTAGCGGGAGGGTCTGGTCCTACGAGCAGTACTTC. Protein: CASSSGMTSGRVWSYEQYF.

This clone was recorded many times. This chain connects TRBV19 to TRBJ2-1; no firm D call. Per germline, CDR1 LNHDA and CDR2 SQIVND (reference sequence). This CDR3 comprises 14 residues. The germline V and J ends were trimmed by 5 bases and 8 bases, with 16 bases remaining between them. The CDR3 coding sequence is TGTGCCAGTAGTCGTTGGCAGGCCCTCTATGAGCAGTTCTTC. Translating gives CASSRWQALYEQFF. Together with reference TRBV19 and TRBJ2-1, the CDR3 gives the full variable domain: DGGITQSPKYLFRKEGQNVTLSCEQNLNHDAMYWYRQDPGQGLRLIYYSQIVNDFQKGDIAEGYSVSREKKESFPLTVTSAQKNPTAFYLCASSRWQALYEQFFGPGTRLTVL.

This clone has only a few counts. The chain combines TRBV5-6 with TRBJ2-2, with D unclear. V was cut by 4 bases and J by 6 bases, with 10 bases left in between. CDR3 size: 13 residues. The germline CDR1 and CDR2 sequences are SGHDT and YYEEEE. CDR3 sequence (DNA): TGTGCCAGCAGCGAACGGTGGGCCGGGGAGCTGTTTTTT. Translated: CASSERWAGELFF.

CDR3 region: CAWSVDRSGQPQHF. Here the CDR3 DNA reads TGTGCCTGGAGTGTAGACAGGTCCGGTCAGCCCCAGCATTTT. The chain uses TRBV30 and TRBJ1-5; D might be TRBD1 (6 bases). CDR1 GTSNPN and CDR2 SVGIG come from the germline V gene (reference sequence). CDR3 length: 14 residues. Trimming took 0 bases from V and 6 from J, leaving 12 bases between them.

The CDR3 spells CASSQEWVPTNYGYTF. The CDR3 nucleotides are TGTGCCAGCAGCCAAGAATGGGTCCCAACGAACTATGGCTACACCTTC. The V call is TRBV4-2, the J call TRBJ1-2; D unclear. The CDR3 loop spans 16 amino acids. V was cut by 0 bases and J by 2 bases, with 13 bases left in between. Per the germline V gene, CDR1 is LGHNA and CDR2 is YNFKEQ.

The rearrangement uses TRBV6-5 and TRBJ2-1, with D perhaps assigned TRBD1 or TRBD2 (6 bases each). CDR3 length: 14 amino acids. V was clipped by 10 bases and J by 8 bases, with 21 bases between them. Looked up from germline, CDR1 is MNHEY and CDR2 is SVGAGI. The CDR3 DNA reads TGTGCCACGAGGGGGATCAGGGAGGACTATGAGCAGTTCTTC. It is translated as CATRGIREDYEQFF.

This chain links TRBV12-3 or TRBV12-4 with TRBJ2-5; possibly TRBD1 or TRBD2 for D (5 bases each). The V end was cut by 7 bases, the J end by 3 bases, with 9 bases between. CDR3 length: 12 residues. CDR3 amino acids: CASTGAEETQYF. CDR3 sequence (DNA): TGTGCCAGCACCGGGGCAGAAGAGACCCAGTACTTC.

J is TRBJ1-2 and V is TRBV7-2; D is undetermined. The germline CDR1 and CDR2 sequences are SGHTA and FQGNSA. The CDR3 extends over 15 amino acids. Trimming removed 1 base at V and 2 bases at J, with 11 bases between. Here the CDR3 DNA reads TGTGCCAGCAGCTTAGGATTAGGTACCAACTATGGCTACACCTTC. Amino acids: CASSLGLGTNYGYTF. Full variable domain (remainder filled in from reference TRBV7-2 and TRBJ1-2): GAGVSQSPSNKVTEKGKDVELRCDPISGHTALYWYRQSLGQGLEFLIYFQGNSAPDKSGLPSDRFSAERTGGSVSTLTIQRTQQEDSAVYLCASSLGLGTNYGYTFGSGTRLTVV.

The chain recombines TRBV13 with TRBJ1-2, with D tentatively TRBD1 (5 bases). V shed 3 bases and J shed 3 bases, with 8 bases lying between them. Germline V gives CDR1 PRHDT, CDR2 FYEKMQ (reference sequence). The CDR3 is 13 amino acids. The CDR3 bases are TGTGCCAGCAGCTTTCGGGGGGACTATGGCTACACCTTC. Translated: CASSFRGDYGYTF.

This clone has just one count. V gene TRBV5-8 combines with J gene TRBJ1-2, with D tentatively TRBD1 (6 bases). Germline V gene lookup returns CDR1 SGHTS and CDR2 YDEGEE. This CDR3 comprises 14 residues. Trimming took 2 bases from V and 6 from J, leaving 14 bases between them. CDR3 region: CASSLGPHRDGYTF. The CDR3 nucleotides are TGTGCCAGCAGCTTAGGCCCCCACAGGGATGGCTACACCTTC.

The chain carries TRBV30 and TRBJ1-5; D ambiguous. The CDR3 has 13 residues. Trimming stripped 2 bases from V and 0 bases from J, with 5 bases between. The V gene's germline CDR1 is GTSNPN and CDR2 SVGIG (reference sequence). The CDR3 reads CAWSSDSNQPQHF. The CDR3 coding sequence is TGTGCCTGGAGTTCCGATAGCAATCAGCCCCAGCATTTT.

The CDR3, as DNA: TGTGCCAGTAGTATGAGCGGGTCCTACGAGCAGTACTTC. Translated, it gives CASSMSGSYEQYF. This chain links TRBV19 with TRBJ2-7; weak D call: TRBD2 (6 bases). Germline V gives CDR1 LNHDA, CDR2 SQIVND (reference sequence). This CDR3 is built from 13 residues. V was pared by 3 bases and J by 1 base, with 7 bases between.

The CDR3 here is CASRAWGGVTYEQYF. For the CDR3, the DNA is TGTGCCAGCAGGGCCTGGGGGGGAGTGACCTACGAGCAGTACTTC. The V and J genes are TRBV2 and TRBJ2-7; 7 bases are shared with TRBD2. The CDR3 contains 15 residues. Germline V gene lookup returns CDR1 SNHLY and CDR2 FYNNEI. The V and J ends lost 6 bases and 2 bases, in that order; junction bases with no gene match: 10.

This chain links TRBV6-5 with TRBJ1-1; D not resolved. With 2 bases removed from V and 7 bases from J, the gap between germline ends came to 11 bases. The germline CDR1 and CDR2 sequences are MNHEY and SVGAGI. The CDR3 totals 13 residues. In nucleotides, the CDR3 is TGTGCCAGCAGTTACAGGGCAGAGAGTGAAGCTTTCTTT. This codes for CASSYRAESEAFF.

The CDR3 sequence is CASSEGRTPAYEQYF. CDR3 DNA sequence: TGTGCCAGCAGTGAGGGACGGACCCCAGCCTACGAGCAGTACTTC. This chain uses TRBV2 with TRBJ2-7, with D possibly called TRBD1 or TRBD2 (5 bases each). V was cut by 3 bases and J by 2 bases, with 14 bases left in between. There are 15 residues in the CDR3. Germline V gene data show CDR1 as SNHLY and CDR2 as FYNNEI.

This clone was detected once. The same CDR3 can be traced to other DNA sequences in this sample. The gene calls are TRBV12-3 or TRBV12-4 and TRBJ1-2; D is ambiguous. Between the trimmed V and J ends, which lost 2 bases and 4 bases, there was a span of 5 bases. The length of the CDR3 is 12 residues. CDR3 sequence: CASSLSLYGYTF. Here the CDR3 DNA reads TGTGCCAGCAGTTTAAGCCTCTATGGCTACACCTTC.